The 23 T cell receptor beta chains given below trace back to one sample, sequenced in a study of T cell responses to AZD1222 COVID-19 vaccine. Measured with immunoSEQ multiplex PCR; TCRdb has only the in-frame clones, and not every one. Altogether 150,000 to 200,000 clones are present, about nine tenths being singletons, with the ten largest covering around 1.9%. The sequencing here drew on peripheral blood, taken 28 days after the second AZD1222 dose. Receptors originate from an adult who received the AZD1222 COVID-19 vaccine.

This chain uses TRBV10-3 with TRBJ1-5, with 9 bases aligning to TRBD1. This CDR3 is 15 amino acids long. The germline V gene has CDR1 ENHRY and CDR2 SYGVKD. Losses at the gene ends were 0 bases for V and 6 bases for J; bases not matched to a gene: 3. This chain's CDR3 is CAISESTGGRQPQHF. DNA for the CDR3: TGTGCCATCAGTGAGTCGACAGGGGGGCGTCAGCCCCAGCATTTT.

The chain is built from TRBV10-3 and TRBJ1-2, with D unclear. V was clipped by 3 bases and J by 3 bases, with 11 bases between them. This CDR3 comprises 14 residues. Germline lookup yields CDR1 ENHRY and CDR2 SYGVKD. As DNA, the CDR3 is TGTGCCATCAGTGACCGGGGTAAGGACTATGGCTACACCTTC. Amino acid sequence: CAISDRGKDYGYTF.

The V and J genes are TRBV4-1 and TRBJ2-1; 12 positions match TRBD2. CDR3 length equals 17 residues. Germline CDR1 reads MGHRA; CDR2 reads YSYEKL. V trimming: 4 bases; J trimming: 8 bases; junction bases outside the gene matches: 12. The CDR3 here is CASSPSPSGGVFDEQFF. The CDR3 nucleotides read TGCGCCAGCAGCCCCTCCCCTAGCGGGGGGGTCTTCGATGAGCAGTTCTTC.

The genes are TRBV11-2 and TRBJ1-1; 8 nucleotides align to TRBD1. J was trimmed by 11 bases and V by 6 bases; bases with no gene match: 8. CDR1 and CDR2 (germline): SGHAT, FQNNGV. This CDR3 is built from 12 residues. The CDR3 here is CASRFRTGQAFF. CDR3 nucleotides: TGTGCCAGCAGATTTCGGACAGGGCAGGCTTTCTTT.

V and J are TRBV7-8 and TRBJ1-4; D might be TRBD1 (6 bases). The V and J ends lost 2 bases and 0 bases respectively, with 16 bases between them. CDR3 length: 18 amino acids. Germline CDR1 and CDR2: SGHVS and FQNEAQ. The CDR3 DNA reads TGTGCCAGCAGCTTAAGGGCGGGGGGCCGAACAACTAATGAAAAACTGTTTTTT. Its translation is CASSLRAGGRTTNEKLFF.

The genes are TRBV4-3 and TRBJ1-1, with D maybe TRBD1 (5 bases). The CDR3 length is 14 residues. Germline V lookup: CDR1 LGHNA, CDR2 YSLEER. The V end was cut by 0 bases, the J end by 0 bases, with 5 bases between. Here the CDR3 reads CASSQETVNTEAFF. The CDR3 DNA reads as TGCGCCAGCAGCCAAGAGACAGTGAACACTGAAGCTTTCTTT.

This clone was seen just once. The rearrangement joins TRBV2 to TRBJ2-5; possibly TRBD2 for D (6 bases). The CDR3 consists of 13 residues. Germline V gene sequence: CDR1 SNHLY, CDR2 FYNNEI. Trimming left V 8 bases short and J 4 bases short, with 14 bases between. The CDR3 loop is CASGPRRGETQYF. In nucleotides, the CDR3 is TGTGCCAGCGGCCCTAGGAGGGGAGAGACCCAGTACTTC.

The genes are TRBV9 and TRBJ1-6; D is unclear. The CDR3 spans 14 residues. Germline V gives CDR1 SGDLS, CDR2 YYNGEE. The ends were cut back, 0 bases at V and 4 bases at J, with 5 bases in the middle. DNA for the CDR3: TGTGCCAGCAGCGTAGGAGATTATAATTCACCCCTCCACTTT. This translates into CASSVGDYNSPLHF.

V usage is TRBV7-3 and J usage is TRBJ2-5; 7 bases line up with TRBD1. Trimming removed 5 bases from V and 4 bases from J; junction bases left unmatched: 10. This CDR3 comprises 15 residues. Germline V gene sequence: CDR1 SGHTA, CDR2 FQGTGA. For the CDR3, the DNA is TGTGCCAGCAGCCGTCAGGACAGGAAGGGAGAGACCCAGTACTTC. Encoded protein: CASSRQDRKGETQYF.

CDR3 nucleotides: TGCGCCAGCAGCTTGTTGTCAGGGGCGGAGTACGAGCAGTACTTC. Its translation is CASSLLSGAEYEQYF. This chain uses TRBV5-1 with TRBJ2-7; D may be TRBD1 (6 bases). CDR3 length equals 15 residues. The V gene's germline CDR1 is SGHRS and CDR2 YFSETQ. V was trimmed by 1 base and J by 4 bases, leaving 15 bases between them.

The chain carries TRBV28 and TRBJ2-7; 10 nucleotides align to TRBD2. CDR3 size: 17 residues. Germline-derived CDR1 and CDR2 are MDHEN and SYDVKM. J gave up 3 bases and V 2 bases, and 10 bases lay outside the gene matches. The CDR3: CASSLGLAGAYNYEQYF. The CDR3 DNA reads as TGTGCCAGCAGTTTAGGCCTAGCGGGAGCCTATAACTACGAGCAGTACTTC.

The chain combines TRBV4-2 with TRBJ1-6; D is undetermined. The CDR3 covers 13 residues. Between the trimmed V and J ends, which lost 0 bases and 9 bases, there was a span of 6 bases. The germline V gene encodes CDR1 LGHNA and CDR2 YNFKEQ. CDR3 nucleotides: TGTGCCAGCAGCCAAGATCTGGGTTCACCCCTCCACTTT. It is translated as CASSQDLGSPLHF.

This chain joins TRBV5-4 and TRBJ2-3; D might be TRBD1 or TRBD2, each matching 5 bases. V shed 0 bases and J shed 5 bases, with 13 bases lying between them. CDR1 SGHNT and CDR2 YYREEE come from the germline V gene (reference sequence). CDR3 length: 15 residues. The CDR3, as DNA: TGTGCCAGCAGCTTGGGGGTTGAGGGGTTAGATACGCAGTATTTT. It encodes CASSLGVEGLDTQYF.

The CDR3 loop is CASSTTPRARGEKLFF. CDR3 coding DNA: TGTGCCAGTAGTACAACACCCAGGGCTAGGGGTGAAAAACTGTTTTTT. The chain couples TRBV19 to TRBJ1-4, with D tentatively TRBD1 (5 bases). CDR1 is LNHDA and CDR2 is SQIVND in the germline V gene (reference sequence). V was pared by 4 bases and J by 7 bases, with 19 bases between. This CDR3 spans 16 amino acids.

The chain employs TRBV3-1 (or the pseudogene TRBV3-2) and TRBJ1-2, with a possible D match to TRBD1 (6 bases). This CDR3 comprises 11 residues. From germline, CDR1 is LGHDT and CDR2 YNNKEL (reference sequence). V was cut by 4 bases and J by 8 bases, with 8 bases left in between. The CDR3 loop is CASSLGAGYTF. As DNA, the CDR3 is TGTGCCAGCAGCCTGGGGGCCGGCTACACCTTC.

This clone was observed once. The J gene is TRBJ2-3, the V gene TRBV5-8, with TRBD1 as a possible D gene (6 bases). The V end was cut by 2 bases, the J end by 1 base, with 17 bases between. Per germline, CDR1 SGHTS and CDR2 YDEGEE. The CDR3 has 17 residues. CDR3 region: CASSLFQGTRGTDTQYF. The DNA for the CDR3 is TGTGCCAGCAGCTTATTCCAAGGGACAAGGGGCACAGATACGCAGTATTTT.

The chain links TRBV2 to TRBJ2-3, with 13 bases fitting TRBD2. CDR3 size: 16 residues. Trimming took 8 bases from V and 0 from J; bases not matched to a gene: 5. The V gene's germline CDR1 is SNHLY and CDR2 FYNNEI. The CDR3 DNA sequence: TGTGCCAGCCGGGTGGGACTAGCGGGGAGCACAGATACGCAGTATTTT. Amino acids: CASRVGLAGSTDTQYF.

The rearrangement joins TRBV28 to TRBJ1-2, with D maybe TRBD1 (5 bases). The V and J ends lost 6 bases and 8 bases respectively, with 22 bases between them. This CDR3 spans 15 amino acids. The germline gives CDR1 MDHEN, CDR2 SYDVKM. The CDR3, as DNA: TGTGCCAGCAGCATCCCGGGACGCCCGGCGGTAGGCTACACCTTC. This codes for CASSIPGRPAVGYTF.

The V and J genes are TRBV4-3 and TRBJ1-2, with TRBD1 matching 7 bases. The CDR3 sequence is 15 residues long. Trimming at V came to 3 bases and at J to 8 bases, leaving 12 bases not matched to a gene. CDR1 LGHNA and CDR2 YSLEER come from the germline V gene. CDR3 coding DNA: TGCGCCAGCAGCCAGGACCGGACAGGATCGGGAGGCTACACCTTC. Translation gives CASSQDRTGSGGYTF.

The V call is TRBV5-4, the J call TRBJ2-3; TRBD1 might be the D (6 bases). Trimming pared 4 bases from V and 4 bases from J, leaving 13 bases between. Germline CDR1 SGHNT, CDR2 YYREEE (reference sequence). This CDR3 spans 14 amino acids. CDR3 DNA: TGTGCCAGCAGCGACGTACAGGGACCAGATACGCAGTATTTT. Translated, it gives CASSDVQGPDTQYF.

The genes are TRBV29-1 and TRBJ2-5; D remains unclear. The V end was cut by 4 bases, the J end by 2 bases, with 11 bases between. The CDR3 loop spans 13 amino acids. The germline CDR1 and CDR2 sequences are SQVTM and ANQGSEA. CDR3 nucleotides: TGCAGCGTTGGAGACCAACCGCAAGAGACCCAGTACTTC. This encodes CSVGDQPQETQYF.

This rearrangement joins TRBV6-1 to TRBJ1-6, with TRBD1 identical over 9 bases. V lost 1 base to trimming and J lost 9 bases; unmatched junction nucleotides: 4. CDR1 is MNHNS and CDR2 is SASEGT in the germline V gene. The CDR3 has 15 residues. Written as DNA, the CDR3 is TGTGCCAGCAGTGAAGGGGGACAGGGATCTTCACCCCTCCACTTT. Protein: CASSEGGQGSSPLHF.

This clone appeared a single time. This chain joins TRBV10-3 and TRBJ2-6; possible D gene TRBD2, 7 bases. CDR3 length: 13 amino acids. Per germline, CDR1 ENHRY and CDR2 SYGVKD. Trimming removed 10 bases at V and 3 bases at J, with 10 bases between. The CDR3 region is CATGGGGANVLTF. The CDR3 coding sequence is TGTGCCACGGGGGGCGGTGGGGCCAACGTCCTGACTTTC.